Sequencing of this T cell receptor (beta chain) was carried out in a study of cytomegalovirus exposure and HLA in healthy donors. While the first cohort had fewer than 850 subjects, the donors belonged to the separate validation cohort of over a hundred subjects. V was shortened by 0 bases and J by 5 bases, with 6 bases between the two germline ends. The CDR3 length is 13 residues. Looked up from germline, CDR1 is SGDLS and CDR2 is YYNGEE. Study-wide results and caveats: It was reported that the classifier diagnosed cytomegalovirus status with high specificity and sensitivity in both the original and validation cohorts. In vitro work confirmed that a few CMV-associated chains recognize CMV antigens. Rare sequences made up most TCRs, while some public TCRs were found in many donors.

Generated by immunoSEQ multiplex PCR, the TCRdb table keeps only in-frame clones and is missing some. The sample contains about 58,000 clones, more than 90% of which appear only once. About this clone itself: Its antigen is currently unknown.

V gene TRBV9 combines with J gene TRBJ2-1; tentatively, D is TRBD2 (6 bases). Input material: PBMCs. The clonotype comes from a man aged 18-30 years in good health and CMV-seronegative. The CDR3 DNA is TGTGCCAGCAGCGTAGGCGGGGACAATGAGCAGTTCTTC. Translation gives CASSVGGDNEQFF. Complete variable domain (other parts from reference TRBV9 and TRBJ2-1): DSGVTQTPKHLITATGQRVTLRCSPRSGDLSVYWYQQSLDQGLQFLIQYYNGEERAKGNILERFSAQQFPDLHSELNLSSLELGDSALYFCASSVGGDNEQFFGPGTRLTVL.